What follows describes a single TCR beta chain. Its antigen is currently not known. No qualities accompany the bases; no much larger clone lies one base away. TCRbeta CDR3 regions were amplified from genomic DNA by means of the immunoSEQ Assay, a bias-controlled multiplex PCR. Per the source publication's procedure: The number of nucleated cells in each sample was estimated from the amplification of reference gene primers within the assay. To quantify the absolute abundance of each unique TCRbeta CDR3 rearrangement, sequence reads were collapsed and filtered. Productive Simpson clonality was computed per sample as the square root of Simpson's diversity index over productive rearrangements. Here the immuneACCESS table is served through TCRdb, limited to in-frame sequences with V and J called. Missing clones are a known gap in these copies; in checked studies unresolved V genes cover under half, and the rest lacks a known reason. D and trimming come from the DNA, and the V and J calls and clone size come from that table. The sample contains some 490,000 clones, less than 90% of them found a single time. Around 7.9% of the sample goes to the ten largest clones.

This entry belongs to a study of blood T cell repertoires in COVID-19 (dated by TCRdb to 2019 to 2021). Notes on the research overall: The collaborator samples originated in the United States, Italy and Spain and spanned the acute and convalescent phases of COVID-19. Deeply sampled blood TCRbeta repertoires from subjects exposed to, actively infected with, or recovered from COVID-19 were included in the dataset. Samples were obtained from the ongoing ImmuneRACE study (first 160 participants) and from 1,254 subjects provided by 6 global collaborators. The sample metadata nearly always contained a de-identified subject ID, COVID-19 status, age in years and sex. The repertoires were released in a freely available public database intended as a resource for research on the immune response to SARS-CoV-2. Where available, HLA class I and class II types were obtained from metadata supplied by the sample provider rather than from assay-based typing. The material from the prospective study consisted of cDNA or gDNA derived from T cells, B-cell-depleted T cells, or PBMCs. Study-wide findings and limitations: Clinical and demographic metadata were provided uncurated, with the amount varying by source and participant.

CDR1 and CDR2 were assigned from the germline V gene as ENHRY and SYGVKD. CDR3 length: 15 amino acids, cysteine to phenylalanine. Only the CDR3 DNA is retained, 45 bases long and in frame from the first base. From V the trimming removes 6 bases and from J it removes 0 bases, while the gene matches leave 3 bases of the junction unaccounted for. Participants in the prospective study were aged roughly 18 to 95 years, lived in about two dozen United States geographic areas, and enrolled through a virtual design. Cohort assignment in the prospective study relied on participant-reported clinical history from a screening survey and a study questionnaire. Recovered participants in ImmuneRACE Cohort 3 were defined as having two consecutive negative NP/OP PCR tests, clearance from a healthcare professional, or resolution of symptoms. Mobile phlebotomists in the prospective study collected whole blood, serum and a nasopharyngeal or oropharyngeal swab from every participant. Over a roughly 2-month period, participants in the prospective study had the option of providing additional blood draws and questionnaires. Before DNA extraction, prospective study blood samples were shipped either frozen or at room temperature.

This TCR was recovered from a woman in her sixties or seventies who had recovered from COVID-19. Sequencing was performed on PBMCs or T cells enriched from blood (not recorded which). The sequence is built from TRBV10-3 and TRBJ1-4, with 8 bases matching TRBD1. The nucleotide sequence reads TGTGCCATCAGGGGGACAGGCGCAACTAATGAAAAACTGTTTTTT. This codes for CAIRGTGATNEKLFF.